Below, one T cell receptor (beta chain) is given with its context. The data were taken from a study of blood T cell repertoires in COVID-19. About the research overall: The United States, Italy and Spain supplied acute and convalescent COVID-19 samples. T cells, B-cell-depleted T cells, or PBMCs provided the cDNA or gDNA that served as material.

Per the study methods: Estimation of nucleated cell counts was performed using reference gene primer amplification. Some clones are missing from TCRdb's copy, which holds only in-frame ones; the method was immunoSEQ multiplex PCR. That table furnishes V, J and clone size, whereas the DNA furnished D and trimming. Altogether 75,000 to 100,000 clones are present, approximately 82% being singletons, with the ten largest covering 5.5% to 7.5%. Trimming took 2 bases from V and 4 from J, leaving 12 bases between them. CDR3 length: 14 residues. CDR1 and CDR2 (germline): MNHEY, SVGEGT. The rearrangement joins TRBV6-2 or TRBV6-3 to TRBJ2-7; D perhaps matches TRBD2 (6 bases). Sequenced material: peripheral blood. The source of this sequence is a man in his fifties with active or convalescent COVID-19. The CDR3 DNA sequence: TGTGCCAGCAGTTACGGGGCGGGAAAATACGAGCAGTACGTC. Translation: CASSYGAGKYEQYV.